The 7 T cell receptor beta chains listed next were all sequenced from one sample in a study of beta chain features in type 1 diabetes. Reverse transcription of all isolated RNA meant that expressed TCRB transcripts were sequenced. TCRdb's copy holds only in-frame clones and misses some; the assay was immunoSEQ multiplex PCR. The sample lists hundreds of thousands of clones; about 11% were seen once. Study results and caveats: In every one of the four CD4+ subsets, TCRB CDR3s were moderately but significantly shorter in Type 1 diabetes patients.

What these receptors recognize is not known. Sequences were obtained from naive CD4+ T cells from blood. These receptor sequences come from a man aged 30-40 years with type 1 diabetes.

This rearrangement joins TRBV28 to TRBJ2-7, with 7 bases lining up with TRBD1. CDR1 and CDR2 (germline): MDHEN, SYDVKM. The CDR3 is 15 residues long. J was trimmed by 7 bases and V by 2 bases; bases with no gene match: 11. The CDR3 sequence is CASSLMRGGPSEQYF. The CDR3 nucleotides read TGTGCCAGCAGTTTAATGAGAGGGGGCCCTTCTGAGCAGTACTTC.

This clone was recorded a few times. This chain uses TRBV6-1 with TRBJ2-7; a possible D gene is TRBD2 (6 bases). From germline, CDR1 is MNHNS and CDR2 SASEGT. The CDR3 contains 14 residues. V lost 5 bases to trimming and J lost 2 bases, with 13 bases between them. Here the CDR3 reads CASSMTGGPYEQYF. The DNA of the CDR3 is TGTGCCAGCAGTATGACCGGGGGACCCTACGAGCAGTACTTC.

This clone came up a few times. The chain combines TRBV18 with TRBJ1-6; tentative D call: TRBD1 (5 bases). CDR3 size: 15 residues. Germline loops: CDR1 KGHSH, CDR2 LQKENI. V was pared by 3 bases and J by 8 bases, with 14 bases between. CDR3 in DNA: TGTGCCAGCTCACCTAGGGACGGACTACATTCACCCCTCCACTTT. Protein product: CASSPRDGLHSPLHF.

This rearrangement joins TRBV7-2 to TRBJ2-1, with D tentatively TRBD2 (6 bases). Trimming took 3 bases from V and 9 from J, leaving 9 bases between them. The germline CDR1 and CDR2 sequences are SGHTA and FQGNSA. CDR3 length: 12 amino acids. In nucleotides, the CDR3 is TGTGCCAGCAGCTTCCTAGCGACTGAGCAGTTCTTC. It specifies CASSFLATEQFF.

The V call is TRBV5-1, the J call TRBJ1-1; D is unclear. The CDR3 is 16 amino acids. CDR1 is SGHRS, CDR2 YFSETQ, per germline. Trimming removed 0 bases from V and 4 bases from J, with 16 bases in between. The CDR3 loop is CASSLVATSPRTEAFF. In nucleotides, the CDR3 is TGCGCCAGCAGCTTGGTAGCAACTTCCCCACGCACTGAAGCTTTCTTT.

The gene calls are TRBV7-2 and TRBJ2-7; 8 bases fit TRBD1. Losses at the gene ends were 5 bases for V and 6 bases for J; bases not matched to a gene: 9. The CDR3 has 14 residues. CDR1 and CDR2 from the germline V gene are SGHTA and FQGNSA. CDR3 coding DNA: TGTGCCAGCAGCCCGGGACAGGCTTTTTCCGAGCAGTACTTC. It encodes CASSPGQAFSEQYF.

J is TRBJ1-2 and V is TRBV9, with 10 positions matching TRBD1. The germline V gene encodes CDR1 SGDLS and CDR2 YYNGEE. Trimming cost V 0 bases and J 7 bases; bases outside gene matches: 18. CDR3 length: 19 residues. The CDR3 loop is CASSVAPGDRGSPAPGYTF. In nucleotides, the CDR3 is TGTGCCAGCAGCGTAGCCCCTGGGGACAGGGGAAGCCCCGCACCTGGCTACACCTTC.